Listed below are T cell receptor beta chains from one sample, sequenced in a study of Graves' ophthalmopathy and Graves' hyperthyroidism. One entry per CDR3 protein results from TCRdb running MiXCR on the multiplex PCR reads. This table holds about 15,000 distinct CDR3 sequences, about 43% found once. Sequencing input: peripheral blood. These receptors originate from a woman in her forties with stable Graves' hyperthyroidism. The CDR3 runs from the conserved cysteine through the conserved F or W. Each record gives: V gene, J gene, CDR3 protein.

v_gene: TRBV6-4
j_gene: TRBJ2-3
CDR3aa: CASSRGRENTDTQYF

v_gene: TRBV20-1
j_gene: TRBJ2-7
CDR3aa: CSARAGRDNEQYF

v_gene: TRBV15
j_gene: TRBJ1-1
CDR3aa: CATSRDRQGSTEAFF

v_gene: TRBV7-9
j_gene: TRBJ2-1
CDR3aa: CATVREQGTDEQLF

v_gene: TRBV2
j_gene: TRBJ1-5
CDR3aa: CASSDLFNTGGGNQPQHF

v_gene: TRBV10-3
j_gene: TRBJ2-1
CDR3aa: CAGSDHEAGASEQFF

v_gene: TRBV7-3
j_gene: TRBJ2-3
CDR3aa: CASSLNSGANTQYF

v_gene: TRBV6-1
j_gene: TRBJ2-5
CDR3aa: CASSAKTGGSETQYF

v_gene: TRBV19
j_gene: TRBJ1-3
CDR3aa: CASSIGWASGNTIYF

v_gene: TRBV28
j_gene: TRBJ1-1
CDR3aa: CASSSRGGAHTEAFF

v_gene: TRBV6-5
j_gene: TRBJ2-7
CDR3aa: CASSPGTYGSEQYF

v_gene: TRBV7-2
j_gene: TRBJ2-5
CDR3aa: CASSAPETQYF

v_gene: TRBV3-1
j_gene: TRBJ2-1
CDR3aa: CASSPHVKYDEQFF

v_gene: TRBV7-6
j_gene: TRBJ2-2
CDR3aa: CASSLEGGANTGELFF

v_gene: TRBV5-1
j_gene: TRBJ2-7
CDR3aa: CASTSPPGPTYEQYF

v_gene: TRBV13
j_gene: TRBJ1-1
CDR3aa: CASSEEMNTEAFF

v_gene: TRBV24-1
j_gene: TRBJ2-3
CDR3aa: CATSDQTSGYYTDTQYF

v_gene: TRBV6-6
j_gene: TRBJ1-2
CDR3aa: CASSYSVEANVDYTF

v_gene: TRBV7-2
j_gene: TRBJ2-3
CDR3aa: CASSHSGGGADTQYF

v_gene: TRBV7-7
j_gene: TRBJ2-5
CDR3aa: CASSLAGPKETQYF

v_gene: TRBV2
j_gene: TRBJ2-1
CDR3aa: CASSGGGGASFSNEQFF

v_gene: TRBV20-1
j_gene: TRBJ2-2
CDR3aa: CSARAPSGRANTGELFF

v_gene: TRBV19
j_gene: TRBJ2-7
CDR3aa: CASSRQGGTYEQYF

v_gene: TRBV29-1
j_gene: TRBJ1-1
CDR3aa: CSVESTAWAEAFF

v_gene: TRBV20-1
j_gene: TRBJ1-5
CDR3aa: CSAPQRGQPQHF

v_gene: TRBV12-3/TRBV12-4
j_gene: TRBJ2-7
CDR3aa: CASSRVLSSYEQYF

v_gene: TRBV7-9
j_gene: TRBJ2-2
CDR3aa: CASSLPGTSGGPGPGELFF

v_gene: TRBV7-9
j_gene: TRBJ2-7
CDR3aa: CASSSARYEQYF

v_gene: TRBV19
j_gene: TRBJ1-1
CDR3aa: CASKQGMNTEAFF

v_gene: TRBV18
j_gene: TRBJ2-2
CDR3aa: CASSRTQANAGELLF

v_gene: TRBV20-1
j_gene: TRBJ1-5
CDR3aa: CSAVDRDYQPQHF

v_gene: TRBV11-3
j_gene: TRBJ2-1
CDR3aa: CASSFSGTDNEQFF

v_gene: TRBV4-3
j_gene: TRBJ2-1
CDR3aa: CASSQDRGGQFF

v_gene: TRBV2
j_gene: TRBJ2-4
CDR3aa: CASSVSLENIQYF

v_gene: TRBV15
j_gene: TRBJ2-7
CDR3aa: CATSRDLDYEQYF

v_gene: TRBV6-2/TRBV6-3
j_gene: TRBJ1-5
CDR3aa: CASSWTLYQPQHF

v_gene: TRBV3-1
j_gene: TRBJ2-3
CDR3aa: CASSRTSGALDTQYF

v_gene: TRBV10-3
j_gene: TRBJ2-7
CDR3aa: CATEGAVSYEQYF

v_gene: TRBV10-3
j_gene: TRBJ1-1
CDR3aa: CAISQLGGRQNTEAFF

v_gene: TRBV9
j_gene: TRBJ1-2
CDR3aa: CASSVDPGDINYGYTF

v_gene: TRBV20-1
j_gene: TRBJ1-4
CDR3aa: CSARERGPGEKLFF

v_gene: TRBV7-9
j_gene: TRBJ2-2
CDR3aa: CAILAGRAGELFF

v_gene: TRBV7-2
j_gene: TRBJ2-7
CDR3aa: CASSFSLAGSQYF

v_gene: TRBV2
j_gene: TRBJ1-6
CDR3aa: CASSVQGSDNSPLHF

v_gene: TRBV19
j_gene: TRBJ2-7
CDR3aa: CASSSLAGDGYEQYF

v_gene: TRBV2
j_gene: TRBJ2-5
CDR3aa: CASSGERQETQYF

v_gene: TRBV6-5
j_gene: TRBJ1-2
CDR3aa: CASTPTRAGYGYTF

v_gene: TRBV6-6
j_gene: TRBJ1-5
CDR3aa: CASSSQGYQPQHF

v_gene: TRBV19
j_gene: TRBJ1-1
CDR3aa: CASFWREAFF

v_gene: TRBV7-9
j_gene: TRBJ2-3
CDR3aa: CASSLTSGANTDTQYF